These 15 T cell receptor beta chains were sequenced from one sample in a study of OX40 agonist ivuxolimab in advanced cancers. The library relied on the immunoSEQ multiplex PCR assay. TCRdb took this table from immuneACCESS and kept in-frame rearrangements with V and J called. Such tables lack part of the clones; where checked against another copy, unresolved V genes explain under half of the gap, and the rest is unexplained. This sample lists 99,000 or so clones; about 92% were detected once. The biggest ten clones account for around 0.25% of the sample. The sequencing used CD4+ or CD8+ T cells sorted from blood, collected in a trial of the OX40 agonist ivuxolimab. The receptors were sampled from an adult with an advanced solid tumor such as melanoma, head and neck, liver or kidney cancer.

The chain joins TRBV28 to TRBJ1-5, with D perhaps matching TRBD1 (5 bases). V was trimmed by 3 bases and J by 5 bases, leaving 11 bases between them. The length of the CDR3 is 14 residues. Germline lookup yields CDR1 MDHEN and CDR2 SYDVKM. CDR3 amino acids: CASSLITGHQPQHF. Written as DNA, the CDR3 is TGTGCCAGCAGTTTGATTACAGGTCATCAGCCCCAGCATTTT.

The J gene is TRBJ2-1, the V gene TRBV7-2; 7 nucleotides agree with TRBD2. J was trimmed by 13 bases and V by 3 bases; bases with no gene match: 15. The CDR3 sequence is 15 residues long. CDR1 is SGHTA and CDR2 is FQGNSA in the germline V gene. CDR3 DNA sequence: TGTGCCAGCAGCTTTCGACTAGCAGGCGATTTTCTACAGTTCTTC. This sequence encodes CASSFRLAGDFLQFF.

This clone has just one count. The rearrangement joins TRBV11-2 to TRBJ1-5; 9 bases align to TRBD1. The germline CDR1 and CDR2 sequences are SGHAT and FQNNGV. V shed 5 bases and J 7 bases; nucleotides not matched to a gene: 6. The CDR3 is 14 amino acids. CDR3 nucleotides: TGTGCCAGCAGCCCAGGGACAGGGCAACAGCCCCAGCATTTT. Translating it yields CASSPGTGQQPQHF.

The chain is built from TRBV7-2 and TRBJ1-4, with 8 bases matching TRBD1. Germline lookup yields CDR1 SGHTA and CDR2 FQGNSA. The CDR3 runs to 14 residues. The V segment lost 5 bases and the J segment 8 bases; nucleotides outside the gene matches: 7. The DNA for the CDR3 is TGTGCCAGCAGCCCAGGACAGGGCGAAGAAAAACTGTTTTTT. Amino acid sequence: CASSPGQGEEKLFF.

The chain combines TRBV5-1 with TRBJ1-2; D call uncertain. V lost 0 bases, J lost 3 bases, and 12 bases lay in between. Germline V gene lookup returns CDR1 SGHRS and CDR2 YFSETQ. The CDR3 has 15 residues. The CDR3 spells CASSLGGFFDYGYTF. The CDR3 bases are TGCGCCAGCAGCTTGGGTGGGTTTTTCGACTATGGCTACACCTTC. Based on the CDR3 plus reference TRBV5-1 and TRBJ1-2, the full variable domain is KAGVTQTPRYLIKTRGQQVTLSCSPISGHRSVSWYQQTPGQGLQFLFEYFSETQRNKGNFPGRFSGRQFSNSRSEMNVSTLELGDSALYLCASSLGGFFDYGYTFGSGTRLTVV.

DNA for the CDR3: TGTGCCAGCAGCTTGCTAGGACAGGCTTCCGGGGAGCTGTTTTTT. Its translation: CASSLLGQASGELFF. The rearrangement joins TRBV7-3 to TRBJ2-2; TRBD1 matches 7 bases. Germline V gene lookup returns CDR1 SGHTA and CDR2 FQGTGA. The CDR3 is 15 amino acids. V dropped 3 bases and J dropped 6; count of bases not matched to a gene: 7.

About this clone: A junction boundary mismatches the germline segment, possibly from a read error. The J gene is TRBJ2-1, the V gene TRBV7-7; TRBD2 agrees at 9 bases. The CDR3 covers 15 residues. Per the germline V gene, CDR1 is SSHAT and CDR2 is FNYEAQ (reference sequence). The DNA for the CDR3 is TGTGCTAGCAGCCCCGCGGGGGGGCCCAACAATGAGCAGTTCTTC. This codes for CASSPAGGPNNEQFF.

The CDR3 nucleotides are TGTGCCATCAGTGAGTCGAGGACAGGGGCTAATCAGCCCCAGCATTTT. Translated: CAISESRTGANQPQHF. V and J are TRBV10-3 and TRBJ1-5, with TRBD1 identical over 9 bases. Germline CDR1 ENHRY, CDR2 SYGVKD. The CDR3 is 16 residues long. V lost 0 bases, J lost 4 bases, and 4 bases stayed unmatched.

The chain employs TRBV6-1 and TRBJ2-3; D gene ambiguous. Germline V gene lookup returns CDR1 MNHNS and CDR2 SASEGT. The ends were cut back, 6 bases at V and 2 bases at J, with 3 bases in the middle. The CDR3 has 11 amino acids. The CDR3 is CASSNTDTQYF. CDR3 DNA sequence: TGTGCCAGCAGCAACACAGATACGCAGTATTTT.

V is TRBV7-2 and J is TRBJ1-3, with D possibly matching TRBD1 (5 bases). This CDR3 is 16 amino acids long. CDR1 is SGHTA, CDR2 FQGNSA, per germline. With 3 bases removed from V and 0 bases from J, the gap between germline ends came to 12 bases. This CDR3 is CASSFSPGPSGNTIYF. CDR3 nucleotide sequence: TGTGCCAGCAGCTTCTCCCCAGGGCCCTCTGGAAACACCATATATTTT.

The chain combines TRBV6-6 with TRBJ1-3; D is unresolved. The ends were cut back, 0 bases at V and 0 bases at J, with 9 bases in the middle. This CDR3 has 16 amino acids. Germline V gene sequence: CDR1 MNHNY, CDR2 SVGAGI (reference sequence). In DNA, the CDR3 is TGTGCCAGCAGTTACTCGCACGTTGGCTCTGGAAACACCATATATTTT. Translated, it gives CASSYSHVGSGNTIYF.

This clone has a single count. J is TRBJ1-5 and V is TRBV5-8, with a weak D call TRBD1 (5 bases). The CDR3 has 15 amino acids. The germline CDR1 and CDR2 sequences are SGHTS and YDEGEE. V was clipped by 3 bases and J by 5 bases, with 15 bases between them. CDR3 residues: CASSYSGGRDQPQHF. CDR3 bases: TGTGCCAGCAGCTATAGCGGGGGTAGGGATCAGCCCCAGCATTTT. The complete variable domain, with remaining parts taken from reference TRBV5-8 and TRBJ1-5, reads EAGVTQSPTHLIKTRGQQATLRCSPISGHTSVYWYQQALGLGLQFLLWYDEGEERNRGNFPPRFSGRQFPNYSSELNVNALELEDSALYLCASSYSGGRDQPQHFGDGTRLSIL.

This clone occurred once. The CDR3 DNA is TGTGCCAGCAGCAGGGGGATAGGTCAGGCCAATCAGCCCCAGCATTTT. Protein sequence: CASSRGIGQANQPQHF. The chain has TRBV5-6 and TRBJ1-5, with D possibly TRBD1 on 6 matching bases. CDR1 SGHDT and CDR2 YYEEEE come from the germline V gene. V was pared by 4 bases and J by 3 bases, with 17 bases between. This CDR3 has 16 residues.

This rearrangement joins TRBV28 to TRBJ1-2; D possibly corresponds to TRBD1 (5 bases). The CDR3 runs to 13 residues. With 6 bases removed from V and 4 bases from J, the gap between germline ends came to 12 bases. The V gene's germline CDR1 is MDHEN and CDR2 SYDVKM. CDR3 nucleotides: TGTGCCAGCAGGGGGGACGGAACCTATGGCTACACCTTC. This sequence encodes CASRGDGTYGYTF.

The J gene is TRBJ1-2, the V gene TRBV6-1; D call uncertain. The ends were cut back, 1 base at V and 2 bases at J, with 5 bases in the middle. Germline CDR1 is MNHNS and CDR2 is SASEGT. The CDR3 sequence is 13 residues long. CDR3 residues: CASSEGPNYGYTF. The CDR3 nucleotides are TGTGCCAGCAGTGAAGGGCCAAACTATGGCTACACCTTC.